The source of this TCR beta chain is a study of T cells in Graves' hyperthyroidism and ophthalmopathy. Study-level points and caveats: Blood samples included most of the expanded thyroid clonotypes exceeding 0.001. Ophthalmopathy prediction by the model preceded onset by a median approximately six months.

Amplification yielded TCR beta CDR3 regions, with RNA transcripts as the source. During a first-round RT-PCR of the TCR CDR3, the HTBI primer set was used. TCRdb used MiXCR to reprocess the multiplex PCR reads, holding one entry per CDR3 protein. The sample gives 460,000 or so distinct CDR3 sequences, approximately 15% of which show up once; about 17% is in the top ten. Concerning this clonotype itself: The target antigen is unknown.

V gave up 0 bases and J gave up 2 bases, with 12 bases separating them. This CDR3 comprises 16 residues. Germline CDR1 is LGHDT and CDR2 is YNNKEL (reference sequence). For Graves' hyperthyroidism to be stable, ophthalmopathy could not progress within 18 months. V gene TRBV3-1 combines with J gene TRBJ2-3; TRBD1 is a possible D gene (5 bases). The sequence was collected from a woman between 18 and 29 years old with Graves' hyperthyroidism. The source material was blood. CDR3 nucleotide sequence: TGTGCCAGCAGCCAAGATGTCGGCAGGGCCACAGATACGCAGTATTTT. Protein: CASSQDVGRATDTQYF.